This entry lists 19 T cell receptor beta chains sequenced from one sample in a study of shared clonotypes between healthy human individuals. Profiling relied on immunoSEQ multiplex PCR, and the TCRdb table lists in-frame clones only, not all of them. The sample includes about 690,000 clones, around 90% of them seen just once. What was sequenced was memory CD8+ T cells from PBMCs. Described subset: CD45RO+ cells pooled with CCR7-negative TemRA cells. The receptors come from a man between 18 and 35 years old in good health. Some clones in this sample may be carry-over from other donors' samples.

As DNA, the CDR3 is TGTGCCAGTAGTATAATGCCGGGGGCAAACACTGAAGCTTTCTTT. This sequence encodes CASSIMPGANTEAFF. V is TRBV19 and J is TRBJ1-1, with TRBD1 as a possible D gene (6 bases). The CDR3 is 15 residues long. Trimming removed 2 bases from V and 2 bases from J, with 12 bases in between. Germline CDR1 reads LNHDA; CDR2 reads SQIVND (reference sequence).

The V call is TRBV6-4, the J call TRBJ2-1; D possibly corresponds to TRBD1 (6 bases). CDR3 size: 16 residues. The germline V gene has CDR1 MRHNA and CDR2 SNTAGT. The germline V and J ends were trimmed by 4 bases and 2 bases, with 15 bases remaining between them. CDR3 loop: CASSVGGAYTYNEQFF. The DNA for the CDR3 is TGTGCCAGCAGTGTAGGGGGAGCGTACACCTACAATGAGCAGTTCTTC.

The CDR3 is CASSGSSGQYF. In DNA, the CDR3 is TGTGCCAGCAGTGGGTCGTCGGGGCAGTACTTC. V is TRBV27 and J is TRBJ2-7; D is uncertain. Germline V gene data show CDR1 as MNHEY and CDR2 as SMNVEV (reference sequence). The V gene lost 5 bases and the J gene lost 9 bases, with 11 bases spanning the gap. The CDR3 length is 11 residues.

This chain links TRBV7-9 with TRBJ2-5; 8 bases fit TRBD1. The germline CDR1 and CDR2 sequences are SEHNR and FQNEAQ (reference sequence). The CDR3 extends over 14 amino acids. With V trimmed by 5 bases and J by 1 base, 3 bases remained unmatched. The CDR3 here is CASSPQGVQETQYF. In DNA, the CDR3 is TGTGCCAGCAGCCCACAGGGGGTCCAAGAGACCCAGTACTTC.

The chain employs TRBV11-2 and TRBJ1-1, with a tentative D call TRBD1 (5 bases). Trimming removed 5 bases at V and 0 bases at J, with 10 bases between. The CDR3 has 14 residues. Germline lookup yields CDR1 SGHAT and CDR2 FQNNGV. In nucleotides, the CDR3 is TGTGCCAGCAGCCCATCGGGGGTGAACACTGAAGCTTTCTTT. Translation: CASSPSGVNTEAFF.

V and J are TRBV5-1 and TRBJ2-7, with a possible D match to TRBD2 (5 bases). This CDR3 region has 14 residues. Trimming took off 2 bases at V and 1 base at J, with 10 bases between the two ends. Looked up from germline, CDR1 is SGHRS and CDR2 is YFSETQ. Written as DNA, the CDR3 is TGCGCCAGCAGCTTCAGCGGAGTATCCTACGAGCAGTACTTC. This gives the protein CASSFSGVSYEQYF.

The chain recombines TRBV29-1 with TRBJ2-3; D is undetermined. Germline loops: CDR1 SQVTM, CDR2 ANQGSEA. This CDR3 region has 12 residues. V lost 6 bases to trimming and J lost 4 bases, with 11 bases between them. In nucleotides, the CDR3 is TGCAGCGTCCTCGGACGGCCAGATACGCAGTATTTT. This codes for CSVLGRPDTQYF.

The chain links TRBV7-9 to TRBJ2-7; D may be TRBD1 (5 bases). Germline assignment: CDR1 SEHNR and CDR2 FQNEAQ (reference sequence). V dropped 1 base and J dropped 9 bases, with 22 bases sitting between them. CDR3 size: 16 residues. The CDR3 nucleotides are TGTGCCAGCAGCTTAGGTCGCGGCCAGGGAAAAATAGGGCAGTACTTC. This encodes CASSLGRGQGKIGQYF.

The V gene is TRBV4-1, the J gene TRBJ2-3; 7 nucleotides match TRBD2. From germline, CDR1 is MGHRA and CDR2 YSYEKL. The V gene end was trimmed by 5 bases and the J gene end by 2 bases; junction bases not matched to a gene: 13. The CDR3 sequence is 17 residues long. CDR3 nucleotides: TGCGCCAGCAGCACACGGACTAGGATGGGGTACACAGATACGCAGTATTTT. It translates to CASSTRTRMGYTDTQYF.

This chain joins TRBV18 and TRBJ2-3, with 9 bases matching TRBD1. Germline-derived CDR1 and CDR2 are KGHSH and LQKENI. V was clipped by 5 bases and J by 3 bases; unmatched bases: 9. The CDR3 contains 16 residues. CDR3 sequence (DNA): TGTGCCAGCTCATACCCGGACAGGGGCCAAACAGATACGCAGTATTTT. Amino acids: CASSYPDRGQTDTQYF.

This clone appeared a few times. Other DNA sequences in this specimen translate into the identical CDR3. The chain is built from TRBV5-6 and TRBJ1-2; D unresolved. The CDR3 spans 11 residues. The germline V gene encodes CDR1 SGHDT and CDR2 YYEEEE. Trimming stripped 2 bases from V and 7 bases from J, with 6 bases between. The CDR3 region has the DNA TGTGCCAGCAGCTTAGGCGGTGGCTACACCTTC. Protein product: CASSLGGGYTF. The full variable domain, completed using reference TRBV5-6 and TRBJ1-2, is DAGVTQSPTHLIKTRGQQVTLRCSPKSGHDTVSWYQQALGQGPQFIFQYYEEEERQRGNFPDRFSGHQFPNYSSELNVNALLLGDSALYLCASSLGGGYTFGSGTRLTVV.

V is TRBV6-1 and J is TRBJ2-7; D is undetermined. The V gene lost 8 bases and the J gene lost 2 bases, with 16 bases spanning the gap. The germline CDR1 and CDR2 sequences are MNHNS and SASEGT. The CDR3 length is 14 residues. CDR3 nucleotide sequence: TGTGCCAGCGGGCCCCGTGCCGCGACCTACGAGCAGTACTTC. This codes for CASGPRAATYEQYF.

V gene TRBV5-8 combines with J gene TRBJ2-2; TRBD2 matches 12 bases. Per germline, CDR1 SGHTS and CDR2 YDEGEE. V was pared by 0 bases and J by 6 bases, with 3 bases of the junction left unmatched. The CDR3 has 16 amino acids. CDR3 residues: CASSLGLAGVPGELFF. The CDR3 nucleotides read TGTGCCAGCAGCTTGGGACTAGCGGGAGTTCCCGGGGAGCTGTTTTTT.

The genes are TRBV5-6 and TRBJ2-5, with TRBD2 as a possible D gene (5 bases). Germline V gene lookup returns CDR1 SGHDT and CDR2 YYEEEE. V was cut by 4 bases and J by 0 bases, with 10 bases left in between. The CDR3 totals 14 residues. The CDR3 loop is CASSPSGYQETQYF. DNA for the CDR3: TGTGCCAGCAGCCCCTCGGGGTACCAAGAGACCCAGTACTTC.

V usage is TRBV27 and J usage is TRBJ2-7, with 11 bases fitting TRBD1. CDR1 MNHEY and CDR2 SMNVEV come from the germline V gene (reference sequence). The CDR3 extends over 17 amino acids. The trim removed 3 bases at V and 2 bases at J, leaving 9 bases unmatched. The DNA of the CDR3 is TGTGCCAGCAGTTTCTCAGGACAGGGGGCGATTCCCTACGAGCAGTACTTC. Its protein is CASSFSGQGAIPYEQYF.

The genes are TRBV28 and TRBJ1-2, with D maybe TRBD1 (5 bases). V was trimmed by 5 bases and J by 6 bases, leaving 25 bases between them. Per germline, CDR1 MDHEN and CDR2 SYDVKM. This CDR3 region has 17 residues. DNA for the CDR3: TGTGCCAGCAGTCTCACTCCCCCGGGACCTTTGGCGGATGGCTACACCTTC. Its translation is CASSLTPPGPLADGYTF.

The chain is built from TRBV9 and TRBJ1-2; 11 bases match TRBD1. After removal of 0 bases from V and 4 bases from J, the junction contained 2 bases not matched to a gene. The CDR3 covers 15 residues. Germline loops: CDR1 SGDLS, CDR2 YYNGEE. CDR3 amino acids: CASSVGTGGAYGYTF. CDR3 nucleotide sequence: TGTGCCAGCAGCGTAGGGACAGGGGGCGCCTATGGCTACACCTTC.

The genes are TRBV28 and TRBJ2-7; 7 bases map to TRBD2. With V trimmed by 8 bases and J by 1 base, 8 bases remained unmatched. Looked up from germline, CDR1 is MDHEN and CDR2 is SYDVKM. The CDR3 is 14 amino acids. CDR3 residues: CASLSRRESYEQYF. CDR3 coding DNA: TGTGCCAGCCTCTCGAGGCGGGAGTCCTACGAGCAGTACTTC.

A single count supports this clone. The chain couples TRBV28 to TRBJ2-7; 12 bases line up with TRBD1. The junction had 6 bases not matched to a gene; V was cut back by 8 bases and J by 4 bases. The CDR3 is 14 amino acids. In germline, CDR1 is MDHEN, CDR2 SYDVKM. The DNA for the CDR3 is TGTGCCAGCGCTCCGGGACAGGGGGCTTACGAGCAGTACTTC. Protein product: CASAPGQGAYEQYF.